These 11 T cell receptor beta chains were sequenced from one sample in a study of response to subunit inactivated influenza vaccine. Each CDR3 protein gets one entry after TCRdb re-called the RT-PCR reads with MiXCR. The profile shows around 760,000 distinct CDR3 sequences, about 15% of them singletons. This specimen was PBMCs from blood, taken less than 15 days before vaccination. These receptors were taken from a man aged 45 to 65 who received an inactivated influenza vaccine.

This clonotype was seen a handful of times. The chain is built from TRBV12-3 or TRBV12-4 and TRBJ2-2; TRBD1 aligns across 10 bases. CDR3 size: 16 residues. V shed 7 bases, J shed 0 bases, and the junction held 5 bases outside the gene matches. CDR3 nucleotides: TGTGCCAGCAAGCGACAGGGGGCCACGAACACCGGGGAGCTGTTTTTT. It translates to CASKRQGATNTGELFF.

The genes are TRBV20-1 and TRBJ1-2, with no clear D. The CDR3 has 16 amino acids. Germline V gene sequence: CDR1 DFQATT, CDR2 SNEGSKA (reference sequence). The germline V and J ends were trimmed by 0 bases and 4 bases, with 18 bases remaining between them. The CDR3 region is CSARDLGQLIPYGYTF. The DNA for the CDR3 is TGCAGTGCTAGAGATCTCGGGCAGCTAATTCCCTATGGCTACACCTTC.

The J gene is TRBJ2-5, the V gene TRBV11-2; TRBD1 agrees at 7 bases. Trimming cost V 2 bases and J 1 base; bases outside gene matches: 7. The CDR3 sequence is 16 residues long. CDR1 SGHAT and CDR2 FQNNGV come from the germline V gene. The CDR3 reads CASSLKSGTVQETQYF. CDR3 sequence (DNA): TGTGCCAGCAGCTTAAAGTCCGGGACAGTCCAAGAGACCCAGTACTTC.

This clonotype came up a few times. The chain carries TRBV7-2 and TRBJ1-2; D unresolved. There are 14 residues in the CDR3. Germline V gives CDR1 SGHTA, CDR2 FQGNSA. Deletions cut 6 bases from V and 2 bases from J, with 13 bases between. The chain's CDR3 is CASRGKAPNYGYTF. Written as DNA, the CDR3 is TGTGCCAGCAGGGGGAAGGCCCCAAACTATGGCTACACCTTC. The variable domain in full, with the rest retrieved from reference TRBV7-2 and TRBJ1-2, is GAGVSQSPSNKVTEKGKDVELRCDPISGHTALYWYRQSLGQGLEFLIYFQGNSAPDKSGLPSDRFSAERTGGSVSTLTIQRTQQEDSAVYLCASRGKAPNYGYTFGSGTRLTVV.

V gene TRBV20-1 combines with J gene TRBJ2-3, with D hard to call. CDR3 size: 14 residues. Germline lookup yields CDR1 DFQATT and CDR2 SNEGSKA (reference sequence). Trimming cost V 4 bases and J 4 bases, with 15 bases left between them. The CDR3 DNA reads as TGCAGTGCTACGTGGGTAGGGTCCGCAGATACGCAGTATTTT. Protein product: CSATWVGSADTQYF.

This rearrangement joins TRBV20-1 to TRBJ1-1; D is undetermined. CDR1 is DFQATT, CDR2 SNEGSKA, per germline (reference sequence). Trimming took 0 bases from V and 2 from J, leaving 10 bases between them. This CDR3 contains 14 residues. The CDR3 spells CSARDMTVNTEAFF. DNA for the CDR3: TGCAGTGCTAGAGATATGACGGTAAACACTGAAGCTTTCTTT.

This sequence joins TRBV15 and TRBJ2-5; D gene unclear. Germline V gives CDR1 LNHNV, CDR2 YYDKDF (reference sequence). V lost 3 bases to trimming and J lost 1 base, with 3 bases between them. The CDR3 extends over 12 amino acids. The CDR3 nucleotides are TGTGCCACCAGCAGGTTCCAAGAGACCCAGTACTTC. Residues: CATSRFQETQYF.

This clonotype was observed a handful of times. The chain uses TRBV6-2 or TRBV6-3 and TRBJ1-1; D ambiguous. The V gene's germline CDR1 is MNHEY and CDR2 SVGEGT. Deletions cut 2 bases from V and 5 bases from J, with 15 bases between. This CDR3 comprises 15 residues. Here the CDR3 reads CASSYGVGRRTEAFF. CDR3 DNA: TGTGCCAGCAGTTACGGAGTAGGGCGTAGGACTGAAGCTTTCTTT.

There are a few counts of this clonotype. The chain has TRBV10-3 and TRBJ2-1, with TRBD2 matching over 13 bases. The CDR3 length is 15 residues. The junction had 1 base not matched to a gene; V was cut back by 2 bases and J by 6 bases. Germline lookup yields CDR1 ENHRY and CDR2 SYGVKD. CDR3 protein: CAISEGLAGVNEQFF. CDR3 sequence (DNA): TGTGCCATCAGTGAGGGACTAGCGGGGGTCAATGAGCAGTTCTTC.

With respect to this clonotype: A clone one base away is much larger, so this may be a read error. CDR3 sequence reads: CAWELGGPYEQYF. CDR3 sequence (DNA): TGTGCCTGGGAACTCGGAGGACCCTACGAGCAGTACTTC. The chain is built from TRBV27 and TRBJ2-7; tentatively, D is TRBD2 (5 bases). The CDR3 has 13 amino acids. V gave up 11 bases and J gave up 2 bases, with 16 bases separating them. The germline CDR1 and CDR2 sequences are MNHEY and SMNVEV (reference sequence).

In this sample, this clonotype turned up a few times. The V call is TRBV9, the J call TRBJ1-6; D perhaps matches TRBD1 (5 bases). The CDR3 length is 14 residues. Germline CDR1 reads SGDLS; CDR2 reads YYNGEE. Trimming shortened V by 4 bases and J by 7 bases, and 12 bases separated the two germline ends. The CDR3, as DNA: TGTGCCAGCAGCCCCGGGACGACGAATTCACCCCTCCACTTT. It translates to CASSPGTTNSPLHF.